The clone carrying this TCR beta chain was counted many times. Antigen specificity is unknown. There are 13 residues in the CDR3. Germline V lookup: CDR1 SQVTM, CDR2 ANQGSEA. Trimming shortened V by 5 bases and J by 2 bases, and 12 bases separated the two germline ends. This sample was included in a study of neurological immune-mediated disorders. Points from the study as a whole: None of the CDR3 amino acid sequences of expanded clones were shared across subjects, and this suggested private repertoires in all groups.

TCRdb fed the 5' RACE reads into MiXCR, producing one record per CDR3 protein. Here the sample spans some 47,000 distinct CDR3 sequences, 20% to 25% being singletons. Time point described: technical triplicate 3. This TCR was recovered from a man aged 60 to 75 with HTLV-1-associated myelopathy (HAM/TSP). The V and J genes are TRBV29-1 and TRBJ1-1, with a tentative D call TRBD1 (5 bases). What was sequenced was PBMCs. The chain's CDR3 is CSVSRALNTEAFF. Here the CDR3 DNA reads TGCAGCGTTAGCAGGGCGCTTAACACTGAAGCTTTCTTT.